This TCR beta chain was documented in a study of CD8 T cells in Susac syndrome. Random hexamers were used to reverse transcribe an amount of about 0.45 to 1 ug RNA. The authors amplified TCR beta CDR3 across 54 Vbeta and 13 Jbeta using immunoSEQ multiplex PCR. TCRdb fed the immunoSEQ multiplex PCR reads into MiXCR, producing one record per CDR3 protein. The sample records over 150,000 distinct CDR3 sequences, 85% to 95% being singletons. Overall study findings and caveats: The CD4+ T cell repertoire of patients with Susac syndrome showed no detectable clonal expansion.

In the case of this clonotype: Its specificity is not known.

The sample taken for sequencing was CD4+ T cells from PBMCs. The clonotype originates from a human donor with Susac syndrome.

The CDR3 nucleotides are TGTGCCACCGTCCGGGGGAACACTGAAGCTTTCTTT. It yields the protein CATVRGNTEAFF. The V gene is TRBV2, the J gene TRBJ1-1; D is unclear. V lost 10 bases to trimming and J lost 1 base, with 10 bases between them. Looked up from germline, CDR1 is SNHLY and CDR2 is FYNNEI. The CDR3 is made up of 12 amino acids.